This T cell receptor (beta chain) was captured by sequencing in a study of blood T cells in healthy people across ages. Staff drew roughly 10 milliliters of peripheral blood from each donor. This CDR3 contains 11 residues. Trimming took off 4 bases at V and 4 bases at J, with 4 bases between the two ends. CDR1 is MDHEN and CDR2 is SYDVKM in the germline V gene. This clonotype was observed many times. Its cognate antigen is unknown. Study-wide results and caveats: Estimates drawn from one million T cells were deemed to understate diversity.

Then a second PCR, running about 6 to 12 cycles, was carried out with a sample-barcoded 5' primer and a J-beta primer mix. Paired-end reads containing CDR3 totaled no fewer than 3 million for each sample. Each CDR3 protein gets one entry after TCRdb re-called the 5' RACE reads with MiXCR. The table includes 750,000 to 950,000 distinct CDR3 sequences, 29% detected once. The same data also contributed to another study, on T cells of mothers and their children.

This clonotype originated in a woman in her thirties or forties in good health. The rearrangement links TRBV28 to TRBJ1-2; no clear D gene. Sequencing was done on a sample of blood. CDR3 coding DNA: TGTGCCAGCAGTTATACCTATGGCTACACCTTC. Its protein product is CASSYTYGYTF.